This record looks at one T cell receptor (beta chain) sequence and its context. Its antigen is not known. This sample was taken from a study of cytomegalovirus exposure and HLA in healthy donors. Overall study findings and caveats: 15,000 to 20,000 TCR beta sequences were associated with HLA alleles at 0.05 false discovery rate in a later analysis. It was only CMV serostatus that was available as immune exposure information.

Germline V CDR1 and CDR2: LNHDA, SQIVND (reference sequence). This CDR3 region has 12 residues. V gave up 3 bases and J gave up 5 bases, with 4 bases separating them. This PCR relied on a set of 60 Vbeta primers and 13 Jbeta primers. Some clones are missing from TCRdb's copy, which holds only in-frame ones; the method was immunoSEQ multiplex PCR. The table has around 190,000 clones, about three quarters seen once. The chain joins TRBV19 to TRBJ1-4; D not certain. The clonotype was recovered from a woman in her thirties or forties in good health and CMV-seronegative. The sample consisted of PBMCs. This chain's CDR3 is CASSIRNEKLFF. The CDR3 DNA reads as TGTGCCAGTAGTATCAGGAATGAAAAACTGTTTTTT. Drawing the rest from reference TRBV19 and TRBJ1-4, the complete variable domain is DGGITQSPKYLFRKEGQNVTLSCEQNLNHDAMYWYRQDPGQGLRLIYYSQIVNDFQKGDIAEGYSVSREKKESFPLTVTSAQKNPTAFYLCASSIRNEKLFFGSGTQLSVL.